Each of the 27 T cell receptor beta chains below was sequenced from the same sample in a study of post-analysis software for immune sequencing data (dated by TCRdb to 2014 to 2015). These receptors lack a known antigen. The protocol used for the library was PCR. Data came from an Illumina HiSeq 2500. To reduce PCR and sequencing biases, unique molecular identifiers were incorporated into the TCR beta cDNA libraries. TCRdb itself trimmed the public reads at Q25 with fastp, ran MiXCR and retained productive beta chains. Entries that share a CDR3 protein sequence are merged under the most common genes and DNA. The sample table holds hundreds of thousands of distinct CDR3 sequences, of which around 27% were seen once. The ten largest clones capture around 0.55% of the sample. Here is what the overall study found, with its caveats: Roughly 5 TRBV segments, including TRBV5-6, TRBV5-1 and TRBV20-1, were significantly more frequent in patients than controls.

The sequencing sample was made of blood. The source of these receptors is a girl between 10 and 17 years old with multiple sclerosis.

This clonotype was counted only a few times. This CDR3 reads CASSLRTKKPGYTF. In nucleotides, the CDR3 is TGTGCCAGCAGTCTTCGGACGAAGAAGCCCGGCTACACCTTC. The J gene is TRBJ1-2, the V gene TRBV28; D remains ambiguous. Per germline, CDR1 MDHEN and CDR2 SYDVKM. There are 14 residues in the CDR3. V lost 5 bases, J lost 8 bases, and 18 bases lay in between.

The chain links TRBV5-5 to TRBJ1-5, with unresolved D. Trimming removed 0 bases at V and 2 bases at J, with 6 bases between. The CDR3 contains 14 residues. The germline CDR1 and CDR2 sequences are SGHKS and YYEKEE (reference sequence). Here the CDR3 reads CASSLDYGNQPQHF. Written as DNA, the CDR3 is TGTGCCAGCAGCTTGGATTACGGCAATCAGCCCCAGCATTTT.

The chain links TRBV6-6 to TRBJ2-6; TRBD1 is a possible D gene (6 bases). Trimming removed 5 bases at V and 0 bases at J, with 14 bases between. Germline lookup yields CDR1 MNHNY and CDR2 SVGAGI (reference sequence). The CDR3 length is 17 residues. The CDR3: CASSPRDTISGANVLTF. In DNA, the CDR3 is TGTGCCAGCAGTCCCCGGGACACCATCTCTGGGGCCAACGTCCTGACTTTC.

The chain carries TRBV5-1 and TRBJ2-1, with D maybe TRBD2 (6 bases). The tail of the sequence fits TRBJ2-7 better, so the J call may be wrong. Looked up from germline, CDR1 is SGHRS and CDR2 is YFSETQ. The CDR3 has 13 residues. CDR3 in amino acids: CASSLGTHNEQYF. CDR3 sequence (DNA): TGCGCCAGCAGCCTCGGGACTCACAATGAGCAGTACTTC.

J is TRBJ2-7 and V is TRBV27; D is unresolved. The closer fit of TRBJ2-5 to the DNA end suggests the J call may be wrong. The CDR3 has 16 residues. CDR1 is MNHEY, CDR2 SMNVEV, per germline (reference sequence). CDR3 amino acids: CASSLRRAELPETQYF. The DNA of the CDR3 is TGTGCCAGCAGTTTACGCCGGGCGGAACTCCCAGAGACCCAGTACTTC.

This clonotype was counted many times. This chain connects TRBV10-3 to TRBJ2-3; weak D call: TRBD2 (6 bases). V was cut by 4 bases and J by 2 bases, with 16 bases left in between. CDR1 and CDR2 (germline): ENHRY, SYGVKD. The CDR3 contains 16 residues. The CDR3 spells CAISALGGSSTDTQYF. CDR3 nucleotides: TGTGCCATCAGTGCGTTGGGGGGATCATCCACAGATACGCAGTATTTT.

This clonotype was detected many times. The chain recombines TRBV6-2 or TRBV6-3 with TRBJ2-7, with D unresolved. The CDR3 has 12 residues. V was trimmed by 2 bases and J by 5 bases, leaving 7 bases between them. The germline CDR1 and CDR2 sequences are MNHEY and SVGEGT. CDR3 coding DNA: TGTGCCAGCAGTTACGAGTGGGACGAGCAGTACTTC. It is translated as CASSYEWDEQYF.

The CDR3 reads CASHRGQWETQYF. DNA for the CDR3: TGTGCCAGTCACAGGGGGCAGTGGGAGACCCAGTACTTC. The chain links TRBV28 to TRBJ2-5; 9 bases match TRBD1. J lost 5 bases, V lost 9 bases, and 7 bases had no gene match. In germline, CDR1 is MDHEN, CDR2 SYDVKM. CDR3 length equals 13 residues.

This clonotype was detected many times. This chain uses TRBV10-2 with TRBJ2-5; maybe TRBD1 (5 bases). Germline V lookup: CDR1 WSHSY, CDR2 SAAADI. This CDR3 spans 15 amino acids. The V end was cut by 4 bases, the J end by 1 base, with 13 bases between. The CDR3 sequence is CASSGGLLSQETQYF. CDR3 coding DNA: TGCGCCAGCAGTGGGGGCTTATTGAGCCAAGAGACCCAGTACTTC.

This clonotype was seen only a few times. The chain employs TRBV7-7 and TRBJ2-1; D not resolved. This CDR3 is built from 13 residues. CDR1 and CDR2 from the germline V gene are SSHAT and FNYEAQ (reference sequence). The V gene lost 3 bases and the J gene lost 5 bases, with 8 bases spanning the gap. CDR3 in DNA: TGTGCCAGCAGCTTTGCCGGAGACAATGAGCAGTTCTTC. Amino acid sequence: CASSFAGDNEQFF.

The chain couples TRBV18 to TRBJ2-1; no clear D. Per the germline V gene, CDR1 is KGHSH and CDR2 is LQKENI. The length of the CDR3 is 13 residues. Trimming stripped 0 bases from V and 8 bases from J, with 8 bases between. The CDR3: CASSPPIGDEQFF. In DNA, the CDR3 is TGTGCCAGCTCACCACCGATTGGCGATGAGCAGTTCTTC.

There are a few counts of this clonotype. The J gene is TRBJ2-6, the V gene TRBV11-1, with 7 bases that match TRBD2. CDR1 and CDR2 from the germline V gene are SGHAT and FQDESV (reference sequence). With V trimmed by 1 base and J by 1 base, 4 bases remained unmatched. CDR3 size: 17 residues. The CDR3 reads CASSLGSGVSGANVLTF. Here the CDR3 DNA reads TGTGCCAGCAGCTTAGGAAGCGGGGTTTCTGGGGCCAACGTCCTGACTTTC.

This chain links TRBV12-5 with TRBJ2-1; D remains ambiguous. Germline CDR1 LGHNT, CDR2 FRNRAP. Trimming removed 3 bases at V and 12 bases at J, with 12 bases between. The CDR3 is 12 residues long. The CDR3 nucleotides are TGTGCTAGTGGTTTCCTGACCCCTCGGCAGTTCTTC. Translation gives CASGFLTPRQFF.

The chain carries TRBV4-1 and TRBJ2-3; D gene ambiguous. This CDR3 spans 14 amino acids. Per the germline V gene, CDR1 is MGHRA and CDR2 is YSYEKL. V was clipped by 1 base and J by 6 bases, with 11 bases between them. The CDR3 coding sequence is TGCGCCAGCAGCCAAGTGTTAGTGGTCGATACGCAGTATTTT. As protein: CASSQVLVVDTQYF.

In this sample, this clonotype turned up many times. This chain uses TRBV10-3 with TRBJ2-3; 8 nucleotides align to TRBD1. CDR1 and CDR2 (germline): ENHRY, SYGVKD. The ends lost 0 bases at V and 1 base at J; junction bases unmatched: 9. The CDR3 sequence is 18 residues long. DNA for the CDR3: TGTGCCATCAGTGAGTCCCGAAGGACAGGGATAGGCACAGATACGCAGTATTTT. It encodes CAISESRRTGIGTDTQYF.

CDR3 loop: CASGLVAGGPWNEQYF. The CDR3 region has the DNA TGTGCTAGTGGTTTGGTAGCGGGAGGGCCTTGGAATGAGCAGTACTTC. The genes are TRBV12-5 and TRBJ2-7; TRBD2 matches 10 bases. The CDR3 runs 16 residues. The V and J ends lost 0 bases and 7 bases, in that order; junction bases with no gene match: 9. CDR1 LGHNT and CDR2 FRNRAP come from the germline V gene.

The V and J genes are TRBV7-2 and TRBJ2-1; the D is unclear. V gave up 0 bases and J gave up 6 bases, with 12 bases separating them. The CDR3 length is 15 residues. The germline gives CDR1 SGHTA, CDR2 FQGNSA. CDR3 sequence (DNA): TGTGCCAGCAGCTTAGCTTTCCCGGCTAGCAATGAGCAGTTCTTC. The encoded protein is CASSLAFPASNEQFF.

The chain has TRBV7-2 and TRBJ2-7; 8 nucleotides align to TRBD2. The end of the DNA is better explained by TRBJ2-5, so the J call may be wrong. Germline values: CDR1 SGHTA, CDR2 FQGNSA. The CDR3 covers 16 residues. CDR3 sequence reads: CASSSTTGGGGKTQYF. CDR3 nucleotides: TGTGCCAGCAGCTCCACCACGGGAGGGGGGGGAAAGACCCAGTACTTC.

The V and J genes are TRBV12-3 or TRBV12-4 and TRBJ1-1; D possibly corresponds to TRBD1 (5 bases). Trimming took 6 bases from V and 0 from J, leaving 17 bases between them. The CDR3 sequence is 16 residues long. The CDR3 spells CASSQRQRSMNTEAFF. CDR3 DNA: TGTGCCAGCAGCCAACGACAGCGTTCCATGAACACTGAAGCTTTCTTT.

The chain carries TRBV7-6 and TRBJ1-6; TRBD1 agrees at 9 bases. The germline V gene encodes CDR1 SGHVS and CDR2 FNYEAQ. The ends lost 5 bases at V and 5 bases at J; junction bases unmatched: 10. The CDR3 runs 17 residues. CDR3 sequence (DNA): TGTGCCAGCAGCCGAAATGCCCGGGACAGGGATAATTCACCCCTCCACTTT. Translated, it gives CASSRNARDRDNSPLHF.

The chain is built from TRBV2 and TRBJ2-7; 10 nucleotides agree with TRBD2. This CDR3 has 13 amino acids. V trimming: 6 bases; J trimming: 5 bases; junction bases outside the gene matches: 4. Germline loops: CDR1 SNHLY, CDR2 FYNNEI. CDR3 amino acids: CASRPSGSHEQYF. CDR3 DNA sequence: TGTGCCAGCAGGCCTAGCGGGAGCCACGAGCAGTACTTC.

The chain is built from TRBV25-1 and TRBJ2-5; 11 bases line up with TRBD2. V shed 7 bases, J shed 5 bases, and the junction held 9 bases outside the gene matches. The CDR3 is made up of 15 amino acids. Germline V lookup: CDR1 MGHDK, CDR2 SYGVNS. The CDR3 bases are TGTGCCAGCACGGGTAGCGGGAGGGCCTGGGAGACCCAGTACTTC. Amino acids: CASTGSGRAWETQYF.

The V and J genes are TRBV3-1 and TRBJ2-7; a weak D match, TRBD1 (5 bases). The CDR3 totals 14 residues. The germline V and J ends were trimmed by 0 bases and 7 bases, with 13 bases remaining between them. Germline CDR1 and CDR2: LGHDT and YNNKEL (reference sequence). CDR3 region: CASSQEPPKGEQYF. The CDR3 region has the DNA TGTGCCAGCAGCCAAGAACCGCCAAAGGGGGAGCAGTACTTC.

This clonotype has just a few counts. The chain couples TRBV29-1 to TRBJ1-2; maybe TRBD1 (5 bases). This CDR3 is built from 14 residues. Germline V CDR1 and CDR2: SQVTM, ANQGSEA. V was cut by 5 bases and J by 8 bases, with 21 bases left in between. CDR3 coding DNA: TGCAGCGTTTCCCCAGGTCCAAGGGGAGGCGGCTACACCTTC. The encoded protein is CSVSPGPRGGGYTF.

This sequence joins TRBV6-5 and TRBJ1-1, with TRBD1 as a possible D gene (6 bases). This CDR3 region has 15 residues. Germline V gives CDR1 MNHEY, CDR2 SVGAGI. V was shortened by 8 bases and J by 0 bases, with 16 bases between the two germline ends. In DNA, the CDR3 is TGTGCCAGCTCTGGGGGGGCAGGGATGAACACTGAAGCTTTCTTT. Its translation is CASSGGAGMNTEAFF.

Here the CDR3 DNA reads TGTGCCAGCAGCCAAGACCGGGACAGAGACACAGATACGCAGTATTTT. This sequence encodes CASSQDRDRDTDTQYF. The chain is built from TRBV14 and TRBJ2-3, with TRBD1 identical over 7 bases. V shed 0 bases, J shed 2 bases, and the junction held 5 bases outside the gene matches. The CDR3 is 16 residues long. Germline V lookup: CDR1 SGHDN, CDR2 FVKESK.

To note about this clonotype: Possible read error: a much larger clone is one base away. The rearrangement uses TRBV7-2 and TRBJ1-5; unclear D gene. This CDR3 contains 15 residues. The V gene's germline CDR1 is SGHTA and CDR2 FQGNSA. The CDR3 DNA sequence: TGTGCCAGCAGCTTAGTTTCCGGCTACAATCAGCCCCGGCATTTT. Its translation: CASSLVSGYNQPRHF.